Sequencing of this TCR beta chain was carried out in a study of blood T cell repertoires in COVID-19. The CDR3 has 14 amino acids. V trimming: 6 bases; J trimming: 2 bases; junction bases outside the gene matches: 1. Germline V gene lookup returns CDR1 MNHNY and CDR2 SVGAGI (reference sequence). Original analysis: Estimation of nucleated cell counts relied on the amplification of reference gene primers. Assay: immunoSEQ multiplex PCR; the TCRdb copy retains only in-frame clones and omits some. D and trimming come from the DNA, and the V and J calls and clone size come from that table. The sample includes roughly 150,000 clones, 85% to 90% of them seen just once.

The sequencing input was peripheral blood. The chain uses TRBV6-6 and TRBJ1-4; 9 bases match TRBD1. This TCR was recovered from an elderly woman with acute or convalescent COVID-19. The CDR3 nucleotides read TGTGCCAGCAGGGGGACAGGGACTAATGAAAAACTGTTTTTT. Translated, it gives CASRGTGTNEKLFF.